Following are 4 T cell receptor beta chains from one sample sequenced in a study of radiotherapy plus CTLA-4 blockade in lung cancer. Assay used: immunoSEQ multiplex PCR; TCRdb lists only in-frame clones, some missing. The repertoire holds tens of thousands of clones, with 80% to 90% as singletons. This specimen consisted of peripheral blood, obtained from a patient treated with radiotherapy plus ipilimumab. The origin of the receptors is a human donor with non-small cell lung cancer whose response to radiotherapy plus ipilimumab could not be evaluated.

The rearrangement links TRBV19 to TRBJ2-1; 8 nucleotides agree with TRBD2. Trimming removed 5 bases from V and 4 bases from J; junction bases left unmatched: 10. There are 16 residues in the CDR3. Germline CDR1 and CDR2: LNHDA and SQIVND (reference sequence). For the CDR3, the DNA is TGTGCCAGTAGTGGGGCGGGAGGCCTCGCTTACAATGAGCAGTTCTTC. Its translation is CASSGAGGLAYNEQFF.

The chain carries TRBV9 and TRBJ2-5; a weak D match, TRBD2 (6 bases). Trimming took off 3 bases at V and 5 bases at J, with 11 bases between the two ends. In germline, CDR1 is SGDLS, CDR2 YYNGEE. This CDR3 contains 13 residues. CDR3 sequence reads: CASSGRGWETQYF. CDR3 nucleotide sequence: TGTGCCAGCAGCGGGAGGGGCTGGGAGACCCAGTACTTC.

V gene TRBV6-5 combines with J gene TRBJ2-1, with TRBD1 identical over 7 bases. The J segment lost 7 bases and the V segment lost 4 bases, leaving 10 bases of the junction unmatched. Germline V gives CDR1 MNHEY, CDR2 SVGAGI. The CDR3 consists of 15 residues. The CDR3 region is CASSSSRDSKNEQFF. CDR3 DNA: TGTGCCAGCAGTTCTTCCCGGGACAGCAAAAATGAGCAGTTCTTC.

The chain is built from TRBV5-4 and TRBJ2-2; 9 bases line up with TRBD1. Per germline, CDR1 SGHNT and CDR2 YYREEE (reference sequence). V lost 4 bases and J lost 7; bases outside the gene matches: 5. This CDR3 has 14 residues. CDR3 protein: CASSPDRGFGELFF. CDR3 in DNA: TGTGCCAGCAGCCCCGACAGGGGGTTCGGGGAGCTGTTTTTT. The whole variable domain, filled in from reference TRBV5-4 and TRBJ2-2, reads ETGVTQSPTHLIKTRGQQVTLRCSSQSGHNTVSWYQQALGQGPQFIFQYYREEENGRGNFPPRFSGLQFPNYSSELNVNALELDDSALYLCASSPDRGFGELFFGEGSRLTVL.